The 31 T cell receptor beta chains below come from one sample, sequenced in a study of PD-1 blockade in classical Hodgkin lymphoma. Generated by immunoSEQ multiplex PCR, the TCRdb table keeps only in-frame clones and is missing some. This sample has 20,000 to 30,000 clones, with 75% to 95% found just once. As for time point: newly diagnosed, previously untreated cHL patient sample. It was by magnetic negative selection that CD4+ T cells were purified from thawed PBMCs. The sample was CD4+ T cells from blood. These receptors all stem from a human donor with classical Hodgkin lymphoma.

The rearrangement uses TRBV5-8 and TRBJ2-1, with 9 bases identical to TRBD1. With V trimmed by 1 base and J by 7 bases, 6 bases remained unmatched. Germline values: CDR1 SGHTS, CDR2 YDEGEE. CDR3 length equals 15 residues. This CDR3 is CASSLQGQGLNEQFF. For the CDR3, the DNA is TGTGCCAGCAGCTTGCAGGGACAGGGCTTGAATGAGCAGTTCTTC.

The CDR3 protein is CASSFGPTSDTQYF. CDR3 sequence (DNA): TGTGCCAGCAGCTTCGGACCTACTTCGGATACGCAGTATTTT. V is TRBV7-2 and J is TRBJ2-3; D uncertain. Looked up from germline, CDR1 is SGHTA and CDR2 is FQGNSA. This CDR3 is 14 amino acids long. Deletions cut 3 bases from V and 6 bases from J, with 13 bases between.

The sample holds a few counts of this clone. The chain is built from TRBV6-1 and TRBJ1-3; D is unclear. Germline CDR1 reads MNHNS; CDR2 reads SASEGT. This CDR3 is 13 amino acids long. The V gene lost 2 bases and the J gene lost 2 bases, with 4 bases spanning the gap. In DNA, the CDR3 is TGTGCCAGCAGTGAATGGGCTGGAAACACCATATATTTT. Translating it yields CASSEWAGNTIYF.

This clone was detected once. The chain is built from TRBV19 and TRBJ2-5; D unclear. CDR3 length: 14 amino acids. The germline V gene has CDR1 LNHDA and CDR2 SQIVND (reference sequence). The ends were cut back, 4 bases at V and 2 bases at J, with 11 bases in the middle. CDR3: CASSSLSLQETQYF. Written as DNA, the CDR3 is TGTGCCAGTAGTAGCCTCAGCTTACAAGAGACCCAGTACTTC.

The rearrangement uses TRBV7-7 and TRBJ2-3, with 10 bases that match TRBD1. The CDR3 has 13 amino acids. Germline CDR1 reads SSHAT; CDR2 reads FNYEAQ (reference sequence). After removal of 5 bases from V and 6 bases from J, the junction contained 2 bases not matched to a gene. CDR3 nucleotide sequence: TGTGCCAGCAGCCCGGACAGGGGGGATACGCAGTATTTT. Its protein product is CASSPDRGDTQYF.

This clone came up once. The V and J genes are TRBV15 and TRBJ2-2; 15 bases align to TRBD2. Germline lookup yields CDR1 LNHNV and CDR2 YYDKDF (reference sequence). There are 18 residues in the CDR3. V shed 1 base and J 5 bases; nucleotides not matched to a gene: 5. For the CDR3, the DNA is TGTGCCACCAGCAGAGGAGCCGGACTAGCGGGGGGGACCGGGGAGCTGTTTTTT. Protein sequence: CATSRGAGLAGGTGELFF. The entire variable domain, with the rest obtained from reference TRBV15 and TRBJ2-2, is as follows: DAMVIQNPRYQVTQFGKPVTLSCSQTLNHNVMYWYQQKSSQAPKLLFHYYDKDFNNEADTPDNFQSRRPNTSFCFLDIRSPGLGDTAMYLCATSRGAGLAGGTGELFFGEGSRLTVL.

The J gene is TRBJ2-7, the V gene TRBV11-2; D uncertain. The V end lost 9 bases, the J end lost 0 bases, and 15 bases lay between the germline ends. This CDR3 is built from 14 residues. Germline CDR1 reads SGHAT; CDR2 reads FQNNGV. This CDR3 reads CARRDGVSSYEQYF. As DNA, the CDR3 is TGTGCCAGGAGAGACGGAGTAAGCTCCTACGAGCAGTACTTC.

The chain carries TRBV4-2 and TRBJ2-5, with a tentative D call TRBD1 (5 bases). The closer fit of TRBJ2-7 to the DNA end suggests the J call may be wrong. CDR1 and CDR2 (germline): LGHNA, YNFKEQ. There are 14 residues in the CDR3. The DNA of the CDR3 is TGTGCCAGCAGCCAAGCAGCAGGGTTGGGCGAGCAGTACTTC. It encodes CASSQAAGLGEQYF.

DNA for the CDR3: TGTGCCAGCAGTTTAAGGCAGGGAAGTGTAGAGTACAATGAGCAGTTCTTC. Translation gives CASSLRQGSVEYNEQFF. J is TRBJ2-1 and V is TRBV27, with TRBD1 as a possible D gene (5 bases). Germline CDR1 is MNHEY and CDR2 is SMNVEV (reference sequence). Trimming took off 2 bases at V and 4 bases at J, with 18 bases between the two ends. This CDR3 has 17 amino acids.

The chain couples TRBV29-1 to TRBJ2-5; 9 nucleotides line up with TRBD1. The CDR3 has 13 amino acids. The V and J ends lost 5 bases and 5 bases, in that order; junction bases with no gene match: 6. Germline lookup yields CDR1 SQVTM and CDR2 ANQGSEA. The CDR3 coding sequence is TGCAGCGTTCCCGGACAGGGGCGGGAGACCCAGTACTTC. Translating gives CSVPGQGRETQYF.

The genes are TRBV10-1 and TRBJ2-7; TRBD2 matches at 11 bases. J was trimmed by 1 base and V by 5 bases; bases with no gene match: 4. Per the germline V gene, CDR1 is WNHNN and CDR2 is SYGVQD (reference sequence). The CDR3 has 15 amino acids. The CDR3 loop reads CASSSLAGGSYEQYF. As DNA, the CDR3 is TGCGCCAGCAGTTCGCTAGCGGGGGGTTCCTACGAGCAGTACTTC.

This chain uses TRBV4-3 with TRBJ2-2; D possibly corresponds to TRBD1 (5 bases). Germline assignment: CDR1 LGHNA and CDR2 YSLEER. Trimming left V 1 base short and J 4 bases short, with 19 bases between. The CDR3 totals 18 residues. CDR3 nucleotide sequence: TGCGCCAGCAGCCAAGCGCCTACTACAGGCCGCGGCACCGGGGAGCTGTTTTTT. Translated: CASSQAPTTGRGTGELFF.

The rearrangement uses TRBV19 and TRBJ2-3; 7 bases fit TRBD2. V shed 3 bases, J shed 3 bases, and the junction held 6 bases outside the gene matches. CDR1 and CDR2 from the germline V gene are LNHDA and SQIVND (reference sequence). CDR3 length: 15 residues. CDR3 nucleotide sequence: TGTGCCAGTAGTATCGGTCCAGCGGGAACAGATACGCAGTATTTT. It is translated as CASSIGPAGTDTQYF.

This chain uses TRBV5-1 with TRBJ2-1, with D possibly being TRBD2 (5 bases). Trimming took off 4 bases at V and 7 bases at J, with 12 bases between the two ends. CDR1 is SGHRS, CDR2 YFSETQ, per germline. The CDR3 length is 13 residues. This chain's CDR3 is CASSKLVGNEQFF. As DNA, the CDR3 is TGCGCCAGCAGCAAACTAGTCGGAAATGAGCAGTTCTTC.

CDR3 DNA: TGTGCCAGTAGTACCAGGGACAGGGTGACCTCCTACGAGCAGTACTTC. Its translation is CASSTRDRVTSYEQYF. This chain connects TRBV19 to TRBJ2-7; TRBD1 agrees at 9 bases. The V gene end was trimmed by 4 bases and the J gene end by 0 bases; junction bases not matched to a gene: 7. The CDR3 extends over 16 amino acids. Germline CDR1 and CDR2: LNHDA and SQIVND (reference sequence).

CDR3: CASSPVGDALSAFF. The CDR3 DNA sequence: TGTGCCAGCTCACCAGTTGGGGACGCCCTGAGTGCTTTCTTT. The genes are TRBV18 and TRBJ1-1, with D maybe TRBD1 (5 bases). V lost 2 bases and J lost 11, with 18 bases in between. The length of the CDR3 is 14 residues. Germline CDR1 reads KGHSH; CDR2 reads LQKENI. The full variable domain, in which reference TRBV18 and TRBJ1-1 provide the parts outside the CDR3, is NAGVMQNPRHLVRRRGQEARLRCSPMKGHSHVYWYRQLPEEGLKFMVYLQKENIIDESGMPKERFSAEFPKEGPSILRIQQVVRGDSAAYFCASSPVGDALSAFFGQGTRLTVV.

V and J are TRBV4-1 and TRBJ1-5; D is ambiguous. Germline V lookup: CDR1 MGHRA, CDR2 YSYEKL. Trimming took off 0 bases at V and 2 bases at J, with 5 bases between the two ends. This CDR3 is built from 14 residues. As DNA, the CDR3 is TGCGCCAGCAGCCAAGATCAAGGCAATCAGCCCCAGCATTTT. Its translation is CASSQDQGNQPQHF.

This clone was seen just once. The rearrangement links TRBV9 to TRBJ2-1; 7 nucleotides line up with TRBD1. The CDR3 length is 14 residues. V dropped 3 bases and J dropped 8; count of bases not matched to a gene: 8. Germline V lookup: CDR1 SGDLS, CDR2 YYNGEE. CDR3 region: CASSGSQGGHEQFF. CDR3 sequence (DNA): TGTGCCAGCAGCGGATCGCAAGGGGGCCATGAGCAGTTCTTC. Using reference TRBV9 and TRBJ2-1 for the parts outside the CDR3, the full variable domain is DSGVTQTPKHLITATGQRVTLRCSPRSGDLSVYWYQQSLDQGLQFLIQYYNGEERAKGNILERFSAQQFPDLHSELNLSSLELGDSALYFCASSGSQGGHEQFFGPGTRLTVL.

This chain uses TRBV11-1 with TRBJ2-1, with 9 bases lining up with TRBD1. The junction had 14 bases not matched to a gene; V was cut back by 3 bases and J by 5 bases. CDR1 SGHAT and CDR2 FQDESV come from the germline V gene (reference sequence). The CDR3 is made up of 18 amino acids. CDR3 residues: CASSFKAPGQGANNEQFF. As DNA, the CDR3 is TGTGCCAGCAGCTTCAAGGCCCCGGGACAGGGAGCTAACAATGAGCAGTTCTTC.

V is TRBV19 and J is TRBJ1-5; 7 bases fit TRBD1. V lost 4 bases and J lost 4; bases outside the gene matches: 7. The germline V gene encodes CDR1 LNHDA and CDR2 SQIVND (reference sequence). The CDR3 loop spans 15 amino acids. The DNA for the CDR3 is TGTGCCAGTAGTACCGCCAGGGGGGCGAATCAGCCCCAGCATTTT. It encodes CASSTARGANQPQHF.

The rearrangement links TRBV5-1 to TRBJ2-7, with D uncertain. V lost 4 bases to trimming and J lost 7 bases, with 27 bases between them. The CDR3 is made up of 17 amino acids. Germline V CDR1 and CDR2: SGHRS, YFSETQ. The CDR3 nucleotides read TGCGCCAGCAGCCCTATCCCTTCGGCTATAGGCCACGAGGAGCAGTACTTC. As protein: CASSPIPSAIGHEEQYF.

The J gene is TRBJ2-5, the V gene TRBV27; D is unclear. The germline V and J ends were trimmed by 5 bases and 4 bases, with 11 bases remaining between them. CDR3 length equals 13 residues. Per germline, CDR1 MNHEY and CDR2 SMNVEV (reference sequence). CDR3 sequence (DNA): TGTGCCAGCAGTCCCCTCCTAGGAGAGACCCAGTACTTC. Its protein product is CASSPLLGETQYF.

CDR3 in DNA: TGTGCCATCACCGAGACAGGGTCGGGCTATGGCTACACCTTC. It translates to CAITETGSGYGYTF. This chain links TRBV10-3 with TRBJ1-2; 7 bases match TRBD1. CDR3 length: 14 residues. Germline values: CDR1 ENHRY, CDR2 SYGVKD. After removal of 7 bases from V and 4 bases from J, the junction contained 9 bases not matched to a gene.

This chain uses TRBV6-1 with TRBJ1-3, with TRBD1 matching 7 bases. Per the germline V gene, CDR1 is MNHNS and CDR2 is SASEGT. CDR3 size: 15 residues. Trimming cost V 3 bases and J 7 bases; bases outside gene matches: 9. The CDR3 sequence is CASSEGTVLRNTIYF. DNA for the CDR3: TGTGCCAGCAGTGAGGGGACAGTTCTTCGGAACACCATATATTTT.

The chain recombines TRBV10-3 with TRBJ2-5; TRBD2 matches 12 bases. Per germline, CDR1 ENHRY and CDR2 SYGVKD. The CDR3 loop spans 16 amino acids. V lost 11 bases to trimming and J lost 2 bases; unmatched junction nucleotides: 12. The CDR3 coding sequence is TGTGCCGTCCGGAGGGCTAGCGGGGGGGGTCAAGAGACCCAGTACTTC. Translating it yields CAVRRASGGGQETQYF.

This clone has a handful of counts. The chain has TRBV10-1 and TRBJ1-6; weak D call: TRBD1 (5 bases). The V and J ends lost 2 bases and 10 bases respectively, with 15 bases between them. The CDR3 spans 15 residues. Germline CDR1 is WNHNN and CDR2 is SYGVQD (reference sequence). CDR3 amino acids: CASSEGWGTGSPLHF. The CDR3 nucleotides are TGCGCCAGCAGTGAGGGATGGGGGACGGGATCACCCCTCCACTTT.

This chain links TRBV5-4 with TRBJ1-2, with TRBD1 matching over 7 bases. The CDR3 totals 13 residues. V was pared by 6 bases and J by 4 bases, with 6 bases of the junction left unmatched. Germline lookup yields CDR1 SGHNT and CDR2 YYREEE (reference sequence). For the CDR3, the DNA is TGTGCCAGCACGTTGGACAGGACCTATGGCTACACCTTC. The encoded protein is CASTLDRTYGYTF.

The rearrangement links TRBV7-9 to TRBJ2-7, with D perhaps assigned TRBD1 or TRBD2 (5 bases each). The CDR3 extends over 12 amino acids. Germline values: CDR1 SEHNR, CDR2 FQNEAQ (reference sequence). Trimming stripped 4 bases from V and 9 bases from J, with 13 bases between. CDR3 amino acids: CASSWAPGGQYF. The CDR3 bases are TGTGCCAGCAGCTGGGCACCTGGGGGGCAGTACTTC.

The chain couples TRBV28 to TRBJ1-3; D is perhaps TRBD1 (6 bases). V was pared by 3 bases and J by 0 bases, with 12 bases between. Per germline, CDR1 MDHEN and CDR2 SYDVKM. The CDR3 is 16 amino acids. CDR3 nucleotides: TGTGCCAGCAGTTTTGGTGACAGGTCCTCTGGAAACACCATATATTTT. This codes for CASSFGDRSSGNTIYF.

The chain has TRBV2 and TRBJ1-5; D is unclear. Looked up from germline, CDR1 is SNHLY and CDR2 is FYNNEI. This CDR3 contains 17 residues. Trimming took 5 bases from V and 3 from J, leaving 20 bases between them. CDR3 sequence: CASSLRYSTVSNQPQHF. As DNA, the CDR3 is TGTGCCAGCAGTTTGCGTTACTCCACGGTTTCCAATCAGCCCCAGCATTTT.

The rearrangement joins TRBV6-5 to TRBJ1-1; no clear D. This CDR3 region has 13 residues. Germline V gene lookup returns CDR1 MNHEY and CDR2 SVGAGI. The ends were cut back, 5 bases at V and 5 bases at J, with 12 bases in the middle. The CDR3 protein is CASSQGRETEAFF. The CDR3 DNA reads TGTGCCAGCAGTCAAGGGAGGGAGACTGAAGCTTTCTTT.